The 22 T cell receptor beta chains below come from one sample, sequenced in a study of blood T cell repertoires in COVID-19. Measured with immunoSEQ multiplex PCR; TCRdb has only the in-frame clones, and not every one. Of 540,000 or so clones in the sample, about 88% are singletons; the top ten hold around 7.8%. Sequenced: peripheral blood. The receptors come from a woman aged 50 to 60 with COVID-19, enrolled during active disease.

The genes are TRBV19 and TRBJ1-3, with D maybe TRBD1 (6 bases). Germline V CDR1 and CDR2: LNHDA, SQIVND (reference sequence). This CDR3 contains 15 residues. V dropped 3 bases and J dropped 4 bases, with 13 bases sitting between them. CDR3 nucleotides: TGTGCCAGTAGTATGTCAGGGGAATTGGGAAACACCATATATTTT. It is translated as CASSMSGELGNTIYF.

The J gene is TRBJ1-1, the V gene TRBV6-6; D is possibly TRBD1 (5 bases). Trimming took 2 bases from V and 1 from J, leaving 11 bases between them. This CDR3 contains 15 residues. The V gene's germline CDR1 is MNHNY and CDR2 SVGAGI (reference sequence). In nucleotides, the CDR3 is TGTGCCAGCAGTTACCCTTCAGACAGGAACACTGAAGCTTTCTTT. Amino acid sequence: CASSYPSDRNTEAFF.

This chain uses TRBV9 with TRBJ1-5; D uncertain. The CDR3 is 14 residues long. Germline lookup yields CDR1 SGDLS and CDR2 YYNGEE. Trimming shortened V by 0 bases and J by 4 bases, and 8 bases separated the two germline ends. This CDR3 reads CASSVGQTNQPQHF. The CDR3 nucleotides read TGTGCCAGCAGCGTAGGGCAGACAAATCAGCCCCAGCATTTT.

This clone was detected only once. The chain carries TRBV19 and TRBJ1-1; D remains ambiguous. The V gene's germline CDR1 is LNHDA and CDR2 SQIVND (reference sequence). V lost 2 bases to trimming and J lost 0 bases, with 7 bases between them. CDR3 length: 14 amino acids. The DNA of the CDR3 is TGTGCCAGTAGTATACAGGATTTGAACACTGAAGCTTTCTTT. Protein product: CASSIQDLNTEAFF.

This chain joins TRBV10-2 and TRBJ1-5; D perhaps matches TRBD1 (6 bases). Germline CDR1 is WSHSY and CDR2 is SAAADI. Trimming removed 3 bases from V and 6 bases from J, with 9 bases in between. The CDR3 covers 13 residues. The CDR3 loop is CASSDTGIQPQHF. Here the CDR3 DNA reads TGCGCCAGCAGTGATACAGGGATTCAGCCCCAGCATTTT.

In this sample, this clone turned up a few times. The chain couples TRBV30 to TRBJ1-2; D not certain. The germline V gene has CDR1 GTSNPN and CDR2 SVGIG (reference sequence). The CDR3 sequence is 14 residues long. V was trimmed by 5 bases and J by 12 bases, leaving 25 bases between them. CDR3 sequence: CAWGRSRQAPAHTF. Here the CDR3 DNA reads TGTGCCTGGGGGAGGAGCCGGCAGGCACCCGCTCACACCTTC.

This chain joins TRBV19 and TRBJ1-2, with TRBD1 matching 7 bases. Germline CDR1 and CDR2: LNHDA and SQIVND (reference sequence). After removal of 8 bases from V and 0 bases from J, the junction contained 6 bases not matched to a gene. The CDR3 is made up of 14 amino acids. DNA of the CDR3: TGTGCCAGTCGCTGGGACAGCCCTAACTATGGCTACACCTTC. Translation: CASRWDSPNYGYTF.

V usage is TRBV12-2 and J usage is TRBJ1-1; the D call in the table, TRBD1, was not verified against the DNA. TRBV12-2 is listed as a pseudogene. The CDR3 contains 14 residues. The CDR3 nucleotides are TGTGCAAGTCGCTTAGTAGGGGGAACAACTGAAGCTTTCTTT. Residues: CASRLVGGTTEAFF.

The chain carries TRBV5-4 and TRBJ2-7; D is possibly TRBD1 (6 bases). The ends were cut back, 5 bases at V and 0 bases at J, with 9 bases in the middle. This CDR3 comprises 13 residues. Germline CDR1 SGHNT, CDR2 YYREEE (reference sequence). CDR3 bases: TGTGCCAGCAGTAGGGACATCTCCTACGAGCAGTACTTC. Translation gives CASSRDISYEQYF.

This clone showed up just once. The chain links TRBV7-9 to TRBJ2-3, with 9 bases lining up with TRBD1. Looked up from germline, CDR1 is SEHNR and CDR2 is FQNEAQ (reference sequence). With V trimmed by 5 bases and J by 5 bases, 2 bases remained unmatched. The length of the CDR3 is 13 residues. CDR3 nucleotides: TGTGCCAGCAGCGAGGACAGGGGAGATACGCAGTATTTT. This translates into CASSEDRGDTQYF.

The CDR3 sequence is CASSFDRYNNEQFF. The DNA of the CDR3 is TGTGCCAGCAGCTTCGACAGGTATAACAATGAGCAGTTCTTC. The rearrangement links TRBV7-3 to TRBJ2-1; TRBD1 is a possible D gene (6 bases). In germline, CDR1 is SGHTA, CDR2 FQGTGA. This CDR3 is built from 14 residues. The germline V and J ends were trimmed by 3 bases and 5 bases, with 11 bases remaining between them.

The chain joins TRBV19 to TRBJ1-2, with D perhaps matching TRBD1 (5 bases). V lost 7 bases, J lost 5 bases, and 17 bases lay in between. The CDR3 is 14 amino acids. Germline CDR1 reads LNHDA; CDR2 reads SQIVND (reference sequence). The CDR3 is CASTQGDLGYGYTF. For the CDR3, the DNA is TGTGCCAGTACCCAAGGGGATCTGGGGTATGGCTACACCTTC. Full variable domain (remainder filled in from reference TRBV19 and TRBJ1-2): DGGITQSPKYLFRKEGQNVTLSCEQNLNHDAMYWYRQDPGQGLRLIYYSQIVNDFQKGDIAEGYSVSREKKESFPLTVTSAQKNPTAFYLCASTQGDLGYGYTFGSGTRLTVV.

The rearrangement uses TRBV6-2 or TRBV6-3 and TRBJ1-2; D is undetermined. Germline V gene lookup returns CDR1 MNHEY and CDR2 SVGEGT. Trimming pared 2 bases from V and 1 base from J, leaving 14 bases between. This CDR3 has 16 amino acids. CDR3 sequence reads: CASSYTVREINYGYTF. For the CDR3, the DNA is TGTGCCAGCAGTTACACCGTACGGGAGATTAACTATGGCTACACCTTC.

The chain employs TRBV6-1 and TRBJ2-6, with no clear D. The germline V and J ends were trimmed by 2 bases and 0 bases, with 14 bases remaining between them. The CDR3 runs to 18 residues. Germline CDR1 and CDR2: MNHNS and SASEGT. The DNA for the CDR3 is TGTGCCAGCAGTGAACAGGCACCTTACCTCTCTGGGGCCAACGTCCTGACTTTC. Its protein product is CASSEQAPYLSGANVLTF.

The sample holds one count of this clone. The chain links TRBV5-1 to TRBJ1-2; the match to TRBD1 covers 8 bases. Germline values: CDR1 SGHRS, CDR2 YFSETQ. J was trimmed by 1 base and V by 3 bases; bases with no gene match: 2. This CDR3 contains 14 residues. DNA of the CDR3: TGCGCCAGCAGCTGGGACAGGAATAACTATGGCTACACCTTC. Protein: CASSWDRNNYGYTF. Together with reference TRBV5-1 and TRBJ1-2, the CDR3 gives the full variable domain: KAGVTQTPRYLIKTRGQQVTLSCSPISGHRSVSWYQQTPGQGLQFLFEYFSETQRNKGNFPGRFSGRQFSNSRSEMNVSTLELGDSALYLCASSWDRNNYGYTFGSGTRLTVV.

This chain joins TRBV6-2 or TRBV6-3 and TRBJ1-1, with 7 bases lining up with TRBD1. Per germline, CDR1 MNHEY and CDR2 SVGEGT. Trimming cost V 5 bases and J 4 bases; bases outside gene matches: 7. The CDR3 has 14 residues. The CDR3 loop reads CASSRSRQGTEAFF. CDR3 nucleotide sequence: TGTGCCAGCAGTCGATCTCGACAGGGCACTGAAGCTTTCTTT.

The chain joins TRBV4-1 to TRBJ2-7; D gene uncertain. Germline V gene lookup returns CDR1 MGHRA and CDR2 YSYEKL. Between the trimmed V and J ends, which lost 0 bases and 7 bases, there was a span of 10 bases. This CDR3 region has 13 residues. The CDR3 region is CASSQDPFREQYF. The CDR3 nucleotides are TGCGCCAGCAGCCAAGATCCTTTTAGAGAGCAGTACTTC.

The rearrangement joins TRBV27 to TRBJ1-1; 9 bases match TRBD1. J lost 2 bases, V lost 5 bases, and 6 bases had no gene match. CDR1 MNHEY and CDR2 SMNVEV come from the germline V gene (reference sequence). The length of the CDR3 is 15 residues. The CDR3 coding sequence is TGTGCCAGCAGTGAACCACAGGGGGCAAACACTGAAGCTTTCTTT. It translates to CASSEPQGANTEAFF.

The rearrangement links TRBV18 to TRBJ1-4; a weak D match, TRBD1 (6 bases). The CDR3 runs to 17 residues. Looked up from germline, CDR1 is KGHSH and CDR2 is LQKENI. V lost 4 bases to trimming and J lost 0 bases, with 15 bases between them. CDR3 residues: CASSLRTEIATNEKLFF. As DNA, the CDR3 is TGTGCCAGCTCACTCCGGACAGAGATTGCAACTAATGAAAAACTGTTTTTT.

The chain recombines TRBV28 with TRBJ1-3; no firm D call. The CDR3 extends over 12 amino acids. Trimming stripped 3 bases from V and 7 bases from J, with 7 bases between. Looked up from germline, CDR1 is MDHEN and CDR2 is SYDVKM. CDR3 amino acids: CASSFGRNTIYF. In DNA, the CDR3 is TGTGCCAGCAGTTTTGGGAGGAACACCATATATTTT.

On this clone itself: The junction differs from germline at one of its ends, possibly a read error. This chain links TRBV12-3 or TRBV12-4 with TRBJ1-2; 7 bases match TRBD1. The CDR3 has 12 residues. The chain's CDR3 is CASRLGGSGYTF. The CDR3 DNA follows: TGTGCCAGCAGATTAGGGGGCTCTGGCTACACCTTC.

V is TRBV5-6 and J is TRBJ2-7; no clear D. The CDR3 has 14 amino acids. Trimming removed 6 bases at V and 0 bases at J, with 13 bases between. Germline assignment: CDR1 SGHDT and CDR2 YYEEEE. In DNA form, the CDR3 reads TGTGCCAGCAACGAGGCCGCGCTCTCCTACGAGCAGTACTTC. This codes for CASNEAALSYEQYF.